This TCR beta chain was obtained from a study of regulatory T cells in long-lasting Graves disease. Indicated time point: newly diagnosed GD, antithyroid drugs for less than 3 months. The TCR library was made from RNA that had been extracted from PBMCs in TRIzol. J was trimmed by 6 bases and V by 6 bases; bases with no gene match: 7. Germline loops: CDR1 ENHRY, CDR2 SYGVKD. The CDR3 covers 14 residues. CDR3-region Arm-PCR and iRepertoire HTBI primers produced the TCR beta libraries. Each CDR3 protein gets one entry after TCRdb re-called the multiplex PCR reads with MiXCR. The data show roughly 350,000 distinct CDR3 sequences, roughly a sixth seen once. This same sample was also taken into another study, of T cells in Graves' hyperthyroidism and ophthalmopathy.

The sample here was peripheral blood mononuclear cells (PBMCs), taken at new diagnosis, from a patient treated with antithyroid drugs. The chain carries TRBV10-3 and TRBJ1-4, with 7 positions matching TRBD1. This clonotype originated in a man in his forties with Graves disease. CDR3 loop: CAISRQGGDEKLFF. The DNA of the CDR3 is TGTGCCATCAGCCGACAGGGAGGGGATGAAAAACTGTTTTTT.